This T cell receptor (beta chain) appears in the sequencing data of a study of cytomegalovirus exposure and HLA in healthy donors. Broader study findings: CMV serostatus alone was available as immune exposure information. Later analysis identified a missense DCLRE1C variant that was linked to TCR beta V- and J-gene trimming. A further, later analysis showed that HLA-associated TCR beta chains (compared with equally common others) were more clonally expanded. Rates of TCR association differed by HLA locus in a later analysis, with DRB1 highest and HLA-C lowest.

As to this clone: The antigen remains undetermined.

The PCR contained 60 Vbeta and 13 Jbeta primers. Libraries were prepared by immunoSEQ multiplex PCR; TCRdb keeps only in-frame clonotypes and omits some of them. Of 150,000 or so clones in the sample, 65% to 85% were seen once. Sequenced sample: PBMCs. This TCR was sampled from a male donor in good health and CMV-seropositive.

In DNA form, the CDR3 reads TGTGCCAGCATCCCAAAAGGCGTCAGGGGGGACGAGCAGTACTTC. Protein: CASIPKGVRGDEQYF. The rearrangement links TRBV28 to TRBJ2-7; a possible D gene is TRBD1 (7 bases). The ends were cut back, 7 bases at V and 5 bases at J, with 21 bases in the middle. Germline CDR1 reads MDHEN; CDR2 reads SYDVKM. This CDR3 spans 15 amino acids.